This record concerns one TCR beta chain sequence. The data were taken from a study of preoperative IRX-2 immunotherapy in early breast cancer. The V gene lost 7 bases and the J gene lost 4 bases, with 15 bases spanning the gap. The CDR3 extends over 14 amino acids. Germline V gene lookup returns CDR1 MNHNS and CDR2 SASEGT. As for treatment: preoperative locoregional IRX-2 cytokine immunotherapy. Sequencing used immunoSEQ multiplex PCR; TCRdb keeps in-frame clones, though not all of them. The sample comprises about 23,000 clones, 75% to 90% of which are singletons, and 9% rests with the top ten. This TCR was recovered from a human donor with breast cancer. The chain employs TRBV6-1 and TRBJ2-3; tentative D call: TRBD1 (5 bases). The sequenced sample was tumor tissue, obtained after IRX-2 immunotherapy. In DNA, the CDR3 is TGTGCCAGCAACGAACCAGGGTTCGCAGATACGCAGTATTTT. Protein sequence: CASNEPGFADTQYF.